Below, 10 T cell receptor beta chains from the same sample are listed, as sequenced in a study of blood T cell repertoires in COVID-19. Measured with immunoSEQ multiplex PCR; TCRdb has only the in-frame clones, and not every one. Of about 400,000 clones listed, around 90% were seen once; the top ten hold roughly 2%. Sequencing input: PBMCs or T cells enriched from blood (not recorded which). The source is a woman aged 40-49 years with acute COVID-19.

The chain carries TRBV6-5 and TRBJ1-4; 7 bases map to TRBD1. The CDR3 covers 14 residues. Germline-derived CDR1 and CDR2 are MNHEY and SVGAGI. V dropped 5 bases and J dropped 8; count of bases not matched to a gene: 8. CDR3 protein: CASSLQGTEEKLFF. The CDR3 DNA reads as TGTGCCAGCAGTCTACAGGGGACGGAGGAAAAACTGTTTTTT.

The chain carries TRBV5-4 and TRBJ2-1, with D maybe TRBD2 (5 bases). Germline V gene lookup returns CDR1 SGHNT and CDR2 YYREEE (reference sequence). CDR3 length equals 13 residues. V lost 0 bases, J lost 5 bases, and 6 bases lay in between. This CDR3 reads CASSLVRDNEQFF. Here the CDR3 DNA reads TGTGCCAGCAGCTTGGTGCGGGACAATGAGCAGTTCTTC.

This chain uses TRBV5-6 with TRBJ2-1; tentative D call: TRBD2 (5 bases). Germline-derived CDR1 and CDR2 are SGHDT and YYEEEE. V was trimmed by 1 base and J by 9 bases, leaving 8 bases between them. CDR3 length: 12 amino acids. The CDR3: CASSLRLSEQFF. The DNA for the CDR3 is TGTGCCAGCAGCTTGAGACTAAGTGAGCAGTTCTTC.

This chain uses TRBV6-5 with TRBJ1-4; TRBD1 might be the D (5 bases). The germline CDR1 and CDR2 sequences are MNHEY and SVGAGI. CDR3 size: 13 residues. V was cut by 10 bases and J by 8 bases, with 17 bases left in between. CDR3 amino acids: CATRGSGIEKLFF. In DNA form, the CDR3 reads TGTGCCACCCGGGGGTCAGGGATCGAAAAACTGTTTTTT.

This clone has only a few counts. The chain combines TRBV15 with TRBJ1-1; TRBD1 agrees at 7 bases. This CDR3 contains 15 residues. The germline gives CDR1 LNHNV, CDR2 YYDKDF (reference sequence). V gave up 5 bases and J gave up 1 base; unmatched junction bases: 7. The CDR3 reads CATSGGQPGNTEAFF. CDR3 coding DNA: TGTGCCACCAGCGGGGGACAGCCGGGGAACACTGAAGCTTTCTTT.

The CDR3 DNA reads as TGCAGCGTTGATGGGACAGGGCCCCACGAGCAGTACTTC. It encodes CSVDGTGPHEQYF. The V call is TRBV29-1, the J call TRBJ2-7, with TRBD1 matching 9 bases. Trimming at V came to 3 bases and at J to 5 bases, leaving 5 bases not matched to a gene. The length of the CDR3 is 13 residues. The germline V gene encodes CDR1 SQVTM and CDR2 ANQGSEA.

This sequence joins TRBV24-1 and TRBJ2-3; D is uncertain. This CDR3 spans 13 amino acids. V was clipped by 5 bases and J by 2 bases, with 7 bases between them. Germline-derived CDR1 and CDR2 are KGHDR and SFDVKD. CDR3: CATSGSNTDTQYF. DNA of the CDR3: TGTGCCACCAGTGGCTCTAACACAGATACGCAGTATTTT.

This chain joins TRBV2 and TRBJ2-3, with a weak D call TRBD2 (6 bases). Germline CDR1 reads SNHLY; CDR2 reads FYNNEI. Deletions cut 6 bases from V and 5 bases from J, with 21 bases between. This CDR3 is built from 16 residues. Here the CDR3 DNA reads TGTGCCAGCAGGGATGCGGGGCGGAGGAGAGAAGATACGCAGTATTTT. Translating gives CASRDAGRRREDTQYF. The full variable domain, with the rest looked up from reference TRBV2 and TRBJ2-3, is EPEVTQTPSHQVTQMGQEVILRCVPISNHLYFYWYRQILGQKVEFLVSFYNNEISEKSEIFDDQFSVERPDGSNFTLKIRSTKLEDSAMYFCASRDAGRRREDTQYFGPGTRLTVL.

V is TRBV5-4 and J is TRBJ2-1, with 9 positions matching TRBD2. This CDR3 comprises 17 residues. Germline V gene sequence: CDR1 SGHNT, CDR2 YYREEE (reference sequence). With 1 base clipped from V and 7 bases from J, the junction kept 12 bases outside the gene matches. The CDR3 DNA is TGTGCCAGCAGCTTGTTTTTTATGCGGGGGGGCCCAAATGAGCAGTTCTTC. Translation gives CASSLFFMRGGPNEQFF.

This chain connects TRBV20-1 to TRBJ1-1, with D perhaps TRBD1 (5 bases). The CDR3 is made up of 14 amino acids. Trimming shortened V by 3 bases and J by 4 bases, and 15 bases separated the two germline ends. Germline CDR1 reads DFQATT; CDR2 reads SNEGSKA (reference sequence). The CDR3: CSASFGGLGTEAFF. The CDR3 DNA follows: TGCAGTGCTAGTTTCGGGGGTCTAGGCACTGAAGCTTTCTTT.